This T cell receptor (beta chain) was identified in a study of shared clonotypes between healthy human individuals. Overall study context: There were three CD4 naive, three CD4 memory, two CD8 naive and one CD8 memory plates per donor. Findings and caveats of the study: Of the naive CD4 clonotypes, around 4.8% were shared across a few donors. Donor scarcity curtailed the genetic and exposure-history diversity represented herein.

In regard to this clone: Its antigen is still unknown.

The germline V gene encodes CDR1 MGHRA and CDR2 YSYEKL. Trimming pared 3 bases from V and 6 bases from J, leaving 11 bases between. The CDR3 runs to 14 residues. CD8 cells classed as naive were CD45RO-negative and positively selected for CCR7, excluding terminally differentiated effector memory CD45RA+ cells. Genomic DNA belonging to each subset was distributed in equal measure over several immunoSEQ plates. Profiling relied on immunoSEQ multiplex PCR, and the TCRdb table lists in-frame clones only, not all of them. The sample yields under 850,000 clones, 92% seen once. V and J are TRBV4-1 and TRBJ2-2, with D perhaps matching TRBD2 (5 bases). What was sequenced was naive CD8+ T cells sorted from blood. This TCR derives from a man aged 25-40 years in good health. For the CDR3, the DNA is TGCGCCAGCAGCCAGGGGATCGGGGCCGGGGAGCTGTTTTTT. It is translated as CASSQGIGAGELFF.